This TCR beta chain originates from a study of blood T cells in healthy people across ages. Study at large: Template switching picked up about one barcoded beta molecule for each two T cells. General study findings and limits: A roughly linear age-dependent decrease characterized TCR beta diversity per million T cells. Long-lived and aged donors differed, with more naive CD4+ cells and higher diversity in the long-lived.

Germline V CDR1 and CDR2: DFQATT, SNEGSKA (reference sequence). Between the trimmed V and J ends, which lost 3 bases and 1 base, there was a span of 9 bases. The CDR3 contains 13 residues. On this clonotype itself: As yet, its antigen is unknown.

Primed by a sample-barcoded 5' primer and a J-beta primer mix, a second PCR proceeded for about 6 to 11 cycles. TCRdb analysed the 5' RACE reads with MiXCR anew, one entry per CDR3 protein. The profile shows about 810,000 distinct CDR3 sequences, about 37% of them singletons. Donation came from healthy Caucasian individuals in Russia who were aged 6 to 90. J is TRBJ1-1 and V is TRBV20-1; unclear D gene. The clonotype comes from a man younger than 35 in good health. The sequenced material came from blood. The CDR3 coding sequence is TGCAGTGCTAGTAATCCAGGGAACACTGAAGCTTTCTTT. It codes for CSASNPGNTEAFF.